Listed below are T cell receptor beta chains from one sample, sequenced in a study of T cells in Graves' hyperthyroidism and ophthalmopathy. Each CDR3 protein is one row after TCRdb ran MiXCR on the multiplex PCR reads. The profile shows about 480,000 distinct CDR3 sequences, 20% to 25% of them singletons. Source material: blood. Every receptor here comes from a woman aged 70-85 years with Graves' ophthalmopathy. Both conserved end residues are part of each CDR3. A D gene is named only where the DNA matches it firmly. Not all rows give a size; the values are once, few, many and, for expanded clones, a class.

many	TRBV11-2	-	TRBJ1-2	TGTGCCAGCAGCCCCGGGCTTGCTAACTATGGCTACACCTTC	CASSPGLANYGYTF
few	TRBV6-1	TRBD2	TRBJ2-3	TGTGCCAGCAGGAGCGGACTAGTGACAGATACGCAGTATTTT	CASRSGLVTDTQYF
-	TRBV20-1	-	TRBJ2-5	TGCAGTGCTCGGACCAGCGGGGAGACCCAGTACTTC	CSARTSGETQYF
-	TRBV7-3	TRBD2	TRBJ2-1	TGTGCCAGCAGCCCCGCGGGGGTTTTCGTCGGGGGTGAGCAGTTCTTC	CASSPAGVFVGGEQFF
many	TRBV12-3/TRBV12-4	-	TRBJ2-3	TGTGCCAGCGTCCCAGGGATAGCTAGCACAGATACGCAGTATTTT	CASVPGIASTDTQYF
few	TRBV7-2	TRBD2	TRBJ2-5	TGTGCCAGTACTCGGAGAGCGGGAGTCCTAGAGACCCAGTACTTC	CASTRRAGVLETQYF
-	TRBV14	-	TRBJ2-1	TGTGCCAGCAGCCAAGTTAGGCTAGCGCAAGACGGGCAGTTCTTC	CASSQVRLAQDGQFF
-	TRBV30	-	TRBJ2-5	TGTGCCTGGAGTGTCCGCCCTGGGGCCCAGTACTTC	CAWSVRPGAQYF
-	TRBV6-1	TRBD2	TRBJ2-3	TGTGCCAGCAGGGCGACTAGCGGGAGTTTTGGTACGCAGTATTTT	CASRATSGSFGTQYF
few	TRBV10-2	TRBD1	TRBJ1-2	TGCGCCAGCAGAACGGGACAGGGTTCCTATGGCTACACCTTC	CASRTGQGSYGYTF
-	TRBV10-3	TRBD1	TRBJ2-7	TGTGCCATTAAGGGACAGTCCTACGAGCAGTACTTC	CAIKGQSYEQYF
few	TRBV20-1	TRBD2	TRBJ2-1	TGCAGTGCTGGGGGACTAGCGGCGGGCTACAATGAGCAGTTCTTC	CSAGGLAAGYNEQFF
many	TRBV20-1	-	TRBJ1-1	TGCAGTGCTAGAGTCGGACATATGAACACTGAAGCTTTCTTT	CSARVGHMNTEAFF
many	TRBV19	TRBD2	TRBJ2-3	TGTGCCAGTTCTACCCGGAGGGGAGGGACAGATACGCAGTATTTT	CASSTRRGGTDTQYF
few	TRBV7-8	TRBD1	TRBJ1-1	TGTGCCAGCAGCTTAGTGCGGGGACAGGCGAACACTGAAGCTTTCTTT	CASSLVRGQANTEAFF
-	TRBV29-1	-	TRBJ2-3	TGCAGCGTGATACAGAGCACAGATACGCAGTATTTT	CSVIQSTDTQYF
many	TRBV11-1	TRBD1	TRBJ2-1	TGTGCCAGCAACAGACAGGGAAGGGGCTCCTACAATGAGCAGTTCTTC	CASNRQGRGSYNEQFF
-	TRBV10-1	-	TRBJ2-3	TGCGCCAGCAGTGAGTCGAGGAGTGCGCAGTATTTT	CASSESRSAQYF
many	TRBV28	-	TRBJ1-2	TGTGCCAGCAGTTTATGGGAACCCCTAAGCTACACCTTC	CASSLWEPLSYTF
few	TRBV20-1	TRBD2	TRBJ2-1	TGCAGTGCTCCACTAGCGGGAGGGCAGTTCTTC	CSAPLAGGQFF
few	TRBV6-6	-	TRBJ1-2	TGTGCCAGCAGTTACTCGCCGGCCCTGTATGGCTACACCTTC	CASSYSPALYGYTF
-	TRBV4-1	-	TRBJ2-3	TGCGCCAGCAGCCAAGACCCCCGGCAGGGAGGTACAGATACGCAGTATTTT	CASSQDPRQGGTDTQYF
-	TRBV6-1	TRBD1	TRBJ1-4	TGTGCCAGCAGTCCGAACAGGGGGCTGGGGGAAAAACTGTTTTTT	CASSPNRGLGEKLFF
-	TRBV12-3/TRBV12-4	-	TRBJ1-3	TGTGCCATCAGTGATAGGGCGGCGTCTGGAAACACCGTATATTTT	CAISDRAASGNTVYF
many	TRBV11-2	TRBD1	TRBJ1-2	TGTGCCAGCAGCTTAGCGTCACAGGGGAGCCGCTACACCTTC	CASSLASQGSRYTF
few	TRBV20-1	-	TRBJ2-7	TGCAGTGCTAGATCCCTGGACATCTACGAGCAGTACTTC	CSARSLDIYEQYF
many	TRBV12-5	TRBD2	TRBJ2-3	TGTGCTAGTGGTTCGTCTAGCGGGGGCACAGATACGCAGTATTTT	CASGSSSGGTDTQYF
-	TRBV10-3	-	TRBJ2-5	TGTGCCACCGCACAGGGACAAGAGACCCAGTACTTC	CATAQGQETQYF
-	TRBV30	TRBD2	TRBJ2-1	TGTGCCTGGAGAACACGGGAGGGGGCCTACAATGAGCAGTTCTTC	CAWRTREGAYNEQFF
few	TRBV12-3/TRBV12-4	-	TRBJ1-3	TGTGCCAGCAGCCCTGGGTACACCTCTGGAAACACCATATATTTT	CASSPGYTSGNTIYF
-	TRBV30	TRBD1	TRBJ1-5	TGTGCCTGGAGGGACAGGGATAGTCAGCCCCAGCATTTT	CAWRDRDSQPQHF
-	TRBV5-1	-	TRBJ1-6	TGCGCCAGCAAGACAGGAACTAGCTCCTATAATTCACCCCTCCACTTT	CASKTGTSSYNSPLHF
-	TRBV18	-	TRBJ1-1	TGTGCCAGCTCACCTACGGAAAAGAACACTGAAGCTTTCTTT	CASSPTEKNTEAFF
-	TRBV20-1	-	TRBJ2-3	TGCAGTGCTAGACTTCCGGGAGCCACAGATACGCAGTATTTT	CSARLPGATDTQYF
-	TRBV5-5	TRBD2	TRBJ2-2	TGTGCCAGCAGCTTGATAGCCGGGAGGGGCACCGGGGAGCTGTTTTTT	CASSLIAGRGTGELFF
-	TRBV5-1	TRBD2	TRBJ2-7	TGCGCCAGCAGCGTAGACGGGACTAGTAGGTTCTACGAGCAGTACTTC	CASSVDGTSRFYEQYF
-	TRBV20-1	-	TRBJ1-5	TGCAGTGCCCTAGGGGACACCGGAGATCAGCCCCAGCATTTT	CSALGDTGDQPQHF
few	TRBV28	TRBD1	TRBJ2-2	TGTGCCCGAACGTTGAGGCGACAGGGAAAGGGCACCGGGGAGCTGTTTTTT	CARTLRRQGKGTGELFF
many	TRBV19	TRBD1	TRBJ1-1	TGTGCCAGTAGTATTACAGGGGTGAACACTGAAGCTTTCTTT	CASSITGVNTEAFF
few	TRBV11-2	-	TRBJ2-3	TGTGCCAGCAACCCCGTCGTAGGTTTATGGGGGGATACGCAGTATTTT	CASNPVVGLWGDTQYF
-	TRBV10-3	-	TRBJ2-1	TGTGCCATCAGTGAGGCGGGAAGTTACAATGAGCAGTTCTTC	CAISEAGSYNEQFF